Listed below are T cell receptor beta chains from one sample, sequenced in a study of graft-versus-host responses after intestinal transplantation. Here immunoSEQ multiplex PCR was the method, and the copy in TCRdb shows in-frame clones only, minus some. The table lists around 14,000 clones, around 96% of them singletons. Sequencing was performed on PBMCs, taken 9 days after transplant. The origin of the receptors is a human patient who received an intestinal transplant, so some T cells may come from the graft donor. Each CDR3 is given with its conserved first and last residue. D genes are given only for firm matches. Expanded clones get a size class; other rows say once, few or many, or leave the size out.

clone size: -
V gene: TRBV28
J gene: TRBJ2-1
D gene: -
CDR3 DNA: TGTGCCAGCAGGCGTCGGCGGGACGACAATGAGCAGTTCTTC
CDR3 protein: CASRRRRDDNEQFF

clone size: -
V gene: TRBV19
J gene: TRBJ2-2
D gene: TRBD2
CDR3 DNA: TGTGCCAGTAGTCCCCGGGGGGGCTCCGGGGAGCTGTTTTTT
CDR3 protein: CASSPRGGSGELFF

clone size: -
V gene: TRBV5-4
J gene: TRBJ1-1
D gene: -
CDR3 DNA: TGTGCCAGCCGAGCCACAGGGAACACTGAAGCTTTCTTT
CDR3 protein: CASRATGNTEAFF

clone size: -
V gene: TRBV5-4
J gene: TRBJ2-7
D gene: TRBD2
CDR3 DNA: TGTGCCAGCAGTCCCGCCTCTAGCGGGAGCTACGAGCAGTACTTC
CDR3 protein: CASSPASSGSYEQYF

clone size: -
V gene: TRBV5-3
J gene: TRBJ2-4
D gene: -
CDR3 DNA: TGTGCCAGAAGCTTTTTGGAACAAAAAAACAAAAACATTCAGTACTTC
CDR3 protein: CARSFLEQKNKNIQYF

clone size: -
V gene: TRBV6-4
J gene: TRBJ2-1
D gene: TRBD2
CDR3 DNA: TGTGCCAGCAGCTCGGGCCTGACTAGCGCGGGCAATGAGCAGTTCTTC
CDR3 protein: CASSSGLTSAGNEQFF

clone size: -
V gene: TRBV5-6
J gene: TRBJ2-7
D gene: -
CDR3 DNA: TGTGCCAGCAGCTCAAGGGGGGATGACTACGAGCAGTACTTC
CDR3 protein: CASSSRGDDYEQYF

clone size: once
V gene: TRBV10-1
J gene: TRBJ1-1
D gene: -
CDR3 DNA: TGCGCCAGCAGTGAATTCGAGAGGGAAGAGGTGAGGCTAATGAACACTGAAGCTTTCTTT
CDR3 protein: CASSEFEREEVRLMNTEAFF

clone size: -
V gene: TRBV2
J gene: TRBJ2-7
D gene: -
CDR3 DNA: TGTGCCAGCCGGGGCTACGAGCAGTACTTC
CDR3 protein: CASRGYEQYF

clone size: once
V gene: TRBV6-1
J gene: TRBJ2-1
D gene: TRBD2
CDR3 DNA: TGTGCCAGCAGTGAATTGGTGGGCAGCGGGAGGGCCAATGAGCAGTTCTTC
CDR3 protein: CASSELVGSGRANEQFF

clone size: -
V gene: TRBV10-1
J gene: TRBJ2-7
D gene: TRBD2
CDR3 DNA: TGCGCCAGCAGTGAGTCTACTAGCGGGAATCTCGAGCAGTACTTC
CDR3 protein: CASSESTSGNLEQYF

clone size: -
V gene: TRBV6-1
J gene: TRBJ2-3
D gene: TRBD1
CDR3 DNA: TGTGCCAGCAGTGAAAGAACAACCCGGGACAGGGCCACTACGCCGCCAAGCACAGATACGCAGTATTTT
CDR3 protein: CASSERTTRDRATTPPSTDTQYF

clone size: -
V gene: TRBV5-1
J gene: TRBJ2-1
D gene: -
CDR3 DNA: TGCGCCAGCAGCTTGACGTGGGGGCGTGAGCAGTTCTTC
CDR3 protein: CASSLTWGREQFF

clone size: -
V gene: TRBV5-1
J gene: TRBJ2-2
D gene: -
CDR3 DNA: TGCGCCAGCAGTTGGGGGATGAACACCGGGGAGCTGTTTTTT
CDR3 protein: CASSWGMNTGELFF

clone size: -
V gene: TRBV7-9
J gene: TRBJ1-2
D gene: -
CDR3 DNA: TGTGCCAGCAGCTTACGGCCGGGTAACTATGGCTACACCTTC
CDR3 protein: CASSLRPGNYGYTF

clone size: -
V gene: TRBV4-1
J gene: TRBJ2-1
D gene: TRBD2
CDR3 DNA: TGCGCCAGCAGCCAAGAAGGAGGCGGGATAGGGAGGGATGAGCAGTTCTTC
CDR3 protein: CASSQEGGGIGRDEQFF

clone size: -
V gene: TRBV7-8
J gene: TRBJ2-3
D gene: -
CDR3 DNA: TGTGCCAGCAGCTTAGGGCAGGGAGATACGCAGTATTTT
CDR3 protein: CASSLGQGDTQYF

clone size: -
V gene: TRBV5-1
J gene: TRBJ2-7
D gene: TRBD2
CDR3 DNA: TGCGCCAGCAGCTCCCTTAGCGGGAGGTCCTACGAGCAGTACTTC
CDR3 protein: CASSSLSGRSYEQYF

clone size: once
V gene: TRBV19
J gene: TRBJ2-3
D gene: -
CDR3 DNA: TGTGCCAGTAGTATAGATCACGTCTTGGGAAGCACAGATACGCAGTATTTT
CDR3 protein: CASSIDHVLGSTDTQYF

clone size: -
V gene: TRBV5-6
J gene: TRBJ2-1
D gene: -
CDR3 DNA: TGTGCCAGCGGCAACGCCCATGAGCAGTTCTTC
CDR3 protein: CASGNAHEQFF

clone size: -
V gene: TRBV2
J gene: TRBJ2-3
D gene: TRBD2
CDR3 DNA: TGTGCCAGCAAGTTGACTAGCGGTTCCAAGGAGGGTGTAGGCACAGATACGCAGTATTTT
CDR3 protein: CASKLTSGSKEGVGTDTQYF

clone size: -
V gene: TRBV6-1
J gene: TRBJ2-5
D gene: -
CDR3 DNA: TGTGCCAGCAGCGGTTCTCGGATGTACCAAGAGACCCAGTACTTC
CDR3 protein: CASSGSRMYQETQYF

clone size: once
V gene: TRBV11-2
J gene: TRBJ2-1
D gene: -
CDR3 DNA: TGTGCCAGCACCCTGACCCCGGGGACTTACAATGAGCAGTTCTTC
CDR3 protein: CASTLTPGTYNEQFF

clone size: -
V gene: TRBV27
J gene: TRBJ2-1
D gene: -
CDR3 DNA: TGTGCCAGCAGCCTATCGGGCGAGTACAATGAGCAGTTCTTC
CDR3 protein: CASSLSGEYNEQFF

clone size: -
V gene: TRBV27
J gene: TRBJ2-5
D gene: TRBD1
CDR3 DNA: TGTGCCAGCAGTGCTTTCCCCGGGACAGGGGTGGAGACCCAGTACTTC
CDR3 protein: CASSAFPGTGVETQYF

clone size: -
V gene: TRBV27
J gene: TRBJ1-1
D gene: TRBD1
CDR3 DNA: TGTGCCAGCAGTTTATACAGGGGTTGGAACACTGAAGCTTTCTTT
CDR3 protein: CASSLYRGWNTEAFF

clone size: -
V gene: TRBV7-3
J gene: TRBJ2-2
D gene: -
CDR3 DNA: TGTGCCAGCAGCGAGAGACAAGTGCAGTCGAAATCCGGGGAGCTGTTTTTT
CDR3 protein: CASSERQVQSKSGELFF

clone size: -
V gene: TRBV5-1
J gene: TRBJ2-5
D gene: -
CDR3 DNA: TGCGCCAGCAGCTTTGGACAGCAAGAGACCCAGTACTTC
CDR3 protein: CASSFGQQETQYF

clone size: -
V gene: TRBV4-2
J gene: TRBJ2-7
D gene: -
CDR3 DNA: TGTGCCAGCAGCCAAGGGCGGGCCGAGGCCTACGAGCAGTACTTC
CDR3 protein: CASSQGRAEAYEQYF

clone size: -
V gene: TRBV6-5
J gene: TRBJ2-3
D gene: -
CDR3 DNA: TGTGCCAGCAGACTTTTCAGGGCTACCACAGATACGCAGTATTTT
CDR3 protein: CASRLFRATTDTQYF

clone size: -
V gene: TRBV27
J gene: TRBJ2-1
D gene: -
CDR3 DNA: TGTGCCAGCAGTTTAACGACAGTAAGCTCCTACAATGAGCAGTTCTTC
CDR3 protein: CASSLTTVSSYNEQFF

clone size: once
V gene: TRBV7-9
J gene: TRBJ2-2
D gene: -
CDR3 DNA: TGTGCCAGCAGCTCGGGGGACACCGGGGAGCTGTTTTTT
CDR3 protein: CASSSGDTGELFF

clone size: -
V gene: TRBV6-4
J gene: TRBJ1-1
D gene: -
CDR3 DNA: TGTGCCAGCAAGGACGGGTTGAACACTGAAGCTTTCTTT
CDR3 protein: CASKDGLNTEAFF

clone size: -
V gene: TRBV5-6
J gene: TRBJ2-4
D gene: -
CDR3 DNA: TGTGCCAGCAGCTTCAGGACAGCCAAAAACATTCAGTACTTC
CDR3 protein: CASSFRTAKNIQYF

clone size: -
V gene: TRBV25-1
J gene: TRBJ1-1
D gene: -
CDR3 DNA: TGTGCCAGCGGCAGGAACACTGAAGCTTTCTTT
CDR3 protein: CASGRNTEAFF

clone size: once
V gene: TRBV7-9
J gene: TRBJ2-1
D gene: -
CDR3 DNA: TGTGCCAGCCAGGGGTACTCCAATGAGCAGTTCTTC
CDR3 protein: CASQGYSNEQFF

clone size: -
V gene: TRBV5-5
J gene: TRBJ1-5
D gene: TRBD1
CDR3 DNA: TGTGCCAGCAGCCAGGTAAAGGGACAGGGGGCCAATCAGCCCCAGCATTTT
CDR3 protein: CASSQVKGQGANQPQHF

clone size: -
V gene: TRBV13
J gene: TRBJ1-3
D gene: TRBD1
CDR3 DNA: TGTGCCAGCAGTGACACAGGGGAATCTGGAAACACCATATATTTT
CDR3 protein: CASSDTGESGNTIYF

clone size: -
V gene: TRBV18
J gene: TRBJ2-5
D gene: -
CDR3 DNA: TGTGCCAGCTCACCAGGGACTCAAGAGACCCAGTACTTC
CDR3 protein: CASSPGTQETQYF

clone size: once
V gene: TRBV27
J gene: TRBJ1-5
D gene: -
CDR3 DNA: TGTGCCAGCACCCAATCAGGGAGCAATCAGCCCCAGCATTTT
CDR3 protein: CASTQSGSNQPQHF

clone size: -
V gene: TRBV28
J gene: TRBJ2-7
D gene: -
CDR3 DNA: TGTGCCAGCAGTTTATCGGAAACACCCTACTACGAGCAGTACTTC
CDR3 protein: CASSLSETPYYEQYF

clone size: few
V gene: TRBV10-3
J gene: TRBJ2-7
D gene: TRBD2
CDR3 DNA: TGTGCCATCAGTGACGGGACTACTTACGAGCAGTACTTC
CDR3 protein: CAISDGTTYEQYF

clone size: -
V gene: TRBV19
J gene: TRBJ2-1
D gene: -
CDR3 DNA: TGTGCCAGTACCAATCAGGGGCTGGCCGGGTACAATGAGCAGTTCTTC
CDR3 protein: CASTNQGLAGYNEQFF

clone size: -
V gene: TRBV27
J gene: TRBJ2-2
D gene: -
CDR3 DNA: TGTGCCAGCAGTTTGCGGATGTCTAGAGCACAGGGGCACGCGGGGGACACCGGGGAGCTGTTTTTT
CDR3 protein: CASSLRMSRAQGHAGDTGELFF